This TCR beta chain came from a study of shared clonotypes between healthy human individuals. Several immunoSEQ plates held equal portions of the genomic DNA taken from each subset. The sequencing of unsorted PBMC DNA took place on ten immunoSEQ deep assay plates. Data came from immunoSEQ multiplex PCR; TCRdb stores just in-frame clones and leaves some out. The profile shows approximately 500,000 clones, 70% to 80% of them singletons. Those who donated were healthy HIV-negative adults, with no recent acute infections or vaccinations reported. V shed 7 bases and J shed 2 bases, with 14 bases lying between them. This CDR3 contains 14 residues. The V gene's germline CDR1 is LNHDA and CDR2 SQIVND (reference sequence).

J is TRBJ1-2 and V is TRBV19, with D possibly being TRBD1 (5 bases). This clonotype originated in a woman aged 40 to 55 in good health. Some clones in this sample may be carry-over from other donors' samples. The sample comprised PBMCs. CDR3 region: CASMVPRGNYGYTF. In nucleotides, the CDR3 is TGTGCCAGTATGGTCCCCCGGGGGAACTATGGCTACACCTTC.